The 3 T cell receptor beta chains presented below share a single source sample, sequenced in a study of blood T cells in healthy people across ages. Next came a second PCR, run for about 6 to 12 cycles, which used a sample-barcoded 5' primer along with a J-beta primer mix. One entry per CDR3 protein results from TCRdb running MiXCR on the 5' RACE reads. Among around 900,000 distinct CDR3 sequences listed, 25% to 35% were seen once. What was sequenced was blood. All receptors derive from a woman at least 80 years old in good health.

This clonotype appeared a single time. This is likely a read error, given that the CDR3 carries no conserved phenylalanine or tryptophan at its end. V and J are TRBV10-2 and TRBJ2-1, with a possible D match to TRBD2 (5 bases). V lost 6 bases and J lost 8, with 11 bases in between. Per germline, CDR1 WSHSY and CDR2 SAAADI. CDR3 length: 12 residues. CDR3 sequence: CASRTPGDEQFC. CDR3 coding DNA: TGCGCCAGCAGGACACCCGGGGATGAGCAGTTCTGC.

This clonotype was seen ten or more times. The chain recombines TRBV13 with TRBJ2-6; D possibly uses TRBD1 or TRBD2 (5 bases each). Trimming left V 5 bases short and J 4 bases short, with 12 bases between. The CDR3 sequence is 15 residues long. The germline gives CDR1 PRHDT, CDR2 FYEKMQ (reference sequence). The CDR3 loop reads CASSPRGVGANVLTF. In DNA form, the CDR3 reads TGTGCCAGCAGCCCTAGAGGGGTCGGGGCCAACGTCCTGACTTTC. The full variable domain, rest sourced from reference TRBV13 and TRBJ2-6, is AAGVIQSPRHLIKEKRETATLKCYPIPRHDTVYWYQQGPGQDPQFLISFYEKMQSDKGSIPDRFSAQQFSDYHSELNMSSLELGDSALYFCASSPRGVGANVLTFGAGSRLTVL.

There are a few counts of this clonotype. The gene calls are TRBV27 and TRBJ2-2, with no clear D. The CDR3 has 12 residues. CDR1 MNHEY and CDR2 SMNVEV come from the germline V gene (reference sequence). V gave up 11 bases and J gave up 7 bases, with 14 bases separating them. CDR3 DNA: TGTGCCTGGGGAATTGGCAGCGGGGAGCTGTTTTTT. Translated, it gives CAWGIGSGELFF.